This TCR beta chain is drawn from a study of STAT5B mutations in CD4+ large granular lymphocyte leukemia. Study conclusions and caveats: Compared with healthy controls (2/35), patient top clones favored TRBV06 (8/27). Main leukemic clonotypes were patient-specific, but roughly 25% appeared at low frequency elsewhere.

Data came from immunoSEQ multiplex PCR; TCRdb stores just in-frame clones and leaves some out. The sample includes approximately 32,000 clones, 69% of them seen just once. As to this clone: Antigen specificity is unknown.

CDR1 is GTSNPN, CDR2 SVGIG, per germline (reference sequence). With 6 bases removed from V and 7 bases from J, the gap between germline ends came to 15 bases. The CDR3 has 13 residues. The V gene is TRBV30, the J gene TRBJ1-4, with D uncertain. Sequenced sample: CD4+ T cells from blood buffy coats. This clonotype was sampled from a human donor in good health. The CDR3 DNA reads TGTGCCTGCGAATTTTTCGGGGTTGAAAAACTGTTTTTT. Amino acids: CACEFFGVEKLFF.